One T cell receptor (beta chain) is described in this entry. Germline CDR1 and CDR2: LNHDA and SQIVND (reference sequence). The V gene lost 0 bases and the J gene lost 4 bases, with 6 bases spanning the gap. The CDR3 is 13 amino acids. The source of the sample is a study of blood T cell repertoires in COVID-19. Sequencing used immunoSEQ multiplex PCR; TCRdb keeps in-frame clones, though not all of them. The sample has about 150,000 clones; about 83% are singletons. Participant ages covered roughly 18 to 89 years across 25 or so US areas. The TCR originated in a woman aged 45-65 years with acute COVID-19. The V gene is TRBV19, the J gene TRBJ1-2; D is undetermined. Specimen: PBMCs or T cells enriched from blood (not recorded which). CDR3 amino acids: CASSIDRPYGYTF. The CDR3 region has the DNA TGTGCCAGTAGTATAGACAGGCCCTATGGCTACACCTTC.